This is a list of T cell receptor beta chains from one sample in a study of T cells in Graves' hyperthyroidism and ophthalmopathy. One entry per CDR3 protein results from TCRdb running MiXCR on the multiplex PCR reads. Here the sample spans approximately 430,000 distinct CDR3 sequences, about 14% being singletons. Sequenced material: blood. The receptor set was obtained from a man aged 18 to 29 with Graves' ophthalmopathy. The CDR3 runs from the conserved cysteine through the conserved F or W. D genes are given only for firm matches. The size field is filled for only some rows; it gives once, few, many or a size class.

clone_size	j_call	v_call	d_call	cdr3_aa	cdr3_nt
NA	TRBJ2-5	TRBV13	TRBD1	CASSLRGLNQETQYF	TGTGCCAGCAGCTTAAGGGGGCTTAACCAAGAGACCCAGTACTTC
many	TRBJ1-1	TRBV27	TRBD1	CASSWGGQTEAFF	TGTGCCAGCAGTTGGGGGGGACAGACTGAAGCTTTCTTT
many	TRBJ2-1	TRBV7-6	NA	CASSLDWSNEQFF	TGTGCCAGCAGCTTAGACTGGAGCAATGAGCAGTTCTTC
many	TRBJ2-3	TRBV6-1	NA	CASSQQSTDTQYF	TGTGCCAGCAGCCAACAGAGCACAGATACGCAGTATTTT
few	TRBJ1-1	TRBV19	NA	CASIPGKSFQNTEAFF	TGTGCCAGTATCCCCGGGAAATCTTTCCAGAACACTGAAGCTTTCTTT
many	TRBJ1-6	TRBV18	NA	CASSPLPHSPLHF	TGTGCCAGCTCACCATTGCCACATTCACCCCTCCACTTT
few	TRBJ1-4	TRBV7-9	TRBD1	CASSNRGEEKLFF	TGTGCCAGCAGTAACAGGGGAGAGGAAAAACTGTTTTTT
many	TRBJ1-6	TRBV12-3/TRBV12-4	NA	CASSLESSRNSPLHF	TGTGCCAGCAGTTTAGAGTCTTCTCGGAATTCACCCCTCCACTTT
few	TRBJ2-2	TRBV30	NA	CAFEQGRGIGELFF	TGTGCCTTCGAGCAGGGGAGGGGGATCGGGGAGCTGTTTTTT
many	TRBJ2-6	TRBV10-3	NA	CAISDSGGAVLTF	TGTGCCATCAGTGATTCCGGGGGAGCCGTCCTGACTTTC